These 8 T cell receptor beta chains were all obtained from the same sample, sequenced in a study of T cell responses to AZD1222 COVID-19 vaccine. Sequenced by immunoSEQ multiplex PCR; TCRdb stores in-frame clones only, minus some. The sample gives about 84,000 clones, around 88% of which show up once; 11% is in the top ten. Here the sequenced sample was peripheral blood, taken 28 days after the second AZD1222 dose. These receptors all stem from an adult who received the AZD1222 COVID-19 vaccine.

The chain's CDR3 is CASSPGRTEYNEQFF. CDR3 nucleotides: TGCGCCAGCAGCCCGGGACGGACAGAGTACAATGAGCAGTTCTTC. This chain links TRBV5-1 with TRBJ2-1, with D possibly being TRBD1 (6 bases). This CDR3 comprises 15 residues. CDR1 and CDR2 (germline): SGHRS, YFSETQ. Between the trimmed V and J ends, which lost 4 bases and 4 bases, there was a span of 15 bases. Filled out from reference TRBV5-1 and TRBJ2-1, the complete variable domain reads KAGVTQTPRYLIKTRGQQVTLSCSPISGHRSVSWYQQTPGQGLQFLFEYFSETQRNKGNFPGRFSGRQFSNSRSEMNVSTLELGDSALYLCASSPGRTEYNEQFFGPGTRLTVL.

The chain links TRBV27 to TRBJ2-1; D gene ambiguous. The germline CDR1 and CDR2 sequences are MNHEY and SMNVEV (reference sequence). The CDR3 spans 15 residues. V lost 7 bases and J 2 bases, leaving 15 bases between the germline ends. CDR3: CASTPLSTAYNEQFF. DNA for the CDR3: TGTGCCAGCACTCCACTCTCGACCGCCTACAATGAGCAGTTCTTC.

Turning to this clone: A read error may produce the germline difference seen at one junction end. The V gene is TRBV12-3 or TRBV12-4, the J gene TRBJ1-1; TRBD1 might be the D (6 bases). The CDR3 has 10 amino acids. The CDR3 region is CASSPGQLPF. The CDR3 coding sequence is TGTGCCAGCAGTCCCGGACAGCTTCCTTTT.

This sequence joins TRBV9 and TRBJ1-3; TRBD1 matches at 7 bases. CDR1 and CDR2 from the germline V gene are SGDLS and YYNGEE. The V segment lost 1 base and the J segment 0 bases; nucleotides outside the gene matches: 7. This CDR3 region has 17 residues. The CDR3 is CASSVRTGGTSGNTIYF. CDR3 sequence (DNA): TGTGCCAGCAGCGTAAGGACAGGCGGGACCTCTGGAAACACCATATATTTT. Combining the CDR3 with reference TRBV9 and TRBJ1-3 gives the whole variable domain DSGVTQTPKHLITATGQRVTLRCSPRSGDLSVYWYQQSLDQGLQFLIQYYNGEERAKGNILERFSAQQFPDLHSELNLSSLELGDSALYFCASSVRTGGTSGNTIYFGEGSWLTVV.

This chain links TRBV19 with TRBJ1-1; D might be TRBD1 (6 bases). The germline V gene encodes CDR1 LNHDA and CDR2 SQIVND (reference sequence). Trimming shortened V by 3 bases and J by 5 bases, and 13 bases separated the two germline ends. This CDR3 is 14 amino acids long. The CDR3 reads CASSMLAGATEAFF. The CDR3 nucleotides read TGTGCCAGTAGTATGCTTGCAGGGGCGACTGAAGCTTTCTTT.

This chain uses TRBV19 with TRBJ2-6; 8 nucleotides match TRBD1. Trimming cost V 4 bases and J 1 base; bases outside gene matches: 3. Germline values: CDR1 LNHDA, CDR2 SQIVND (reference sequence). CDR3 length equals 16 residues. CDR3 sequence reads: CASSTWTGSGANVLTF. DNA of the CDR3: TGTGCCAGTAGTACGTGGACAGGGTCTGGGGCCAACGTCCTGACTTTC.

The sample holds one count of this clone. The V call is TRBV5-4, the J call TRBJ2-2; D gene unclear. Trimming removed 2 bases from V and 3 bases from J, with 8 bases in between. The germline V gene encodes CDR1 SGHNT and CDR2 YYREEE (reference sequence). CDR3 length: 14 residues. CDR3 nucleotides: TGTGCCAGCAGCTTCAGTCCCTACACCGGGGAGCTGTTTTTT. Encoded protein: CASSFSPYTGELFF.

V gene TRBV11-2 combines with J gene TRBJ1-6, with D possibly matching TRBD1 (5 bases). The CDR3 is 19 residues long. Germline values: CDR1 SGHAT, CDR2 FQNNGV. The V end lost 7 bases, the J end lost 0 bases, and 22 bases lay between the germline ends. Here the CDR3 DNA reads TGTGCCAGCACCATCTGGGACTACACCGGCCTCTCCTATAATTCACCCCTCCACTTT. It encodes CASTIWDYTGLSYNSPLHF.